Below, 4 T cell receptor beta chains from the same sample are listed, as sequenced in a study of T cell responses to AZD1222 COVID-19 vaccine. Measured with immunoSEQ multiplex PCR; TCRdb has only the in-frame clones, and not every one. The sample holds about 140,000 clones, about 89% seen once. Specimen: peripheral blood, collected on day 0 of AZD1222 vaccination. All receptors derive from an adult in good health.

This chain links TRBV2 with TRBJ2-5; either TRBD1 or TRBD2 may fit D (5 bases each). The germline CDR1 and CDR2 sequences are SNHLY and FYNNEI. V was clipped by 8 bases and J by 9 bases, with 22 bases between them. This CDR3 spans 14 amino acids. As DNA, the CDR3 is TGTGCCAGCCGGGGCGACAGTTGGCTTTTGCCCCAGTACTTC. This codes for CASRGDSWLLPQYF.

The chain couples TRBV9 to TRBJ2-3; unclear D gene. With 4 bases removed from V and 3 bases from J, the gap between germline ends came to 6 bases. Per the germline V gene, CDR1 is SGDLS and CDR2 is YYNGEE. This CDR3 has 12 residues. The CDR3 spells CASSPGTDTQYF. CDR3 coding DNA: TGTGCCAGCAGCCCCGGGACAGATACGCAGTATTTT.

V and J are TRBV6-4 and TRBJ2-6; D may be TRBD2 (5 bases). CDR3 size: 15 residues. The V and J ends lost 2 bases and 1 base respectively, with 6 bases between them. From germline, CDR1 is MRHNA and CDR2 SNTAGT. The CDR3 spells CASSDGESGANVLTF. The CDR3, as DNA: TGTGCCAGCAGTGACGGGGAGTCTGGGGCCAACGTCCTGACTTTC.

The chain uses TRBV28 and TRBJ1-2; TRBD1 is a possible D gene (6 bases). The CDR3 consists of 13 residues. Trimming stripped 9 bases from V and 7 bases from J, with 18 bases between. The germline V gene encodes CDR1 MDHEN and CDR2 SYDVKM. The CDR3 region is CASTPGHLRGYTF. Here the CDR3 DNA reads TGTGCCAGTACCCCGGGACATTTACGTGGCTACACCTTC.